One and the same sample provided the 14 T cell receptor beta chains below, sequenced in a study of shared clonotypes between healthy human individuals. Sequencing used immunoSEQ multiplex PCR; TCRdb keeps in-frame clones, though not all of them. The table has about 470,000 clones, roughly 80% seen once. The sequenced sample was PBMCs. All receptors come from a middle-aged woman in good health. Some clones in this sample may be carry-over from other donors' samples.

CDR3 amino acids: CASSLAGRAGGGDTQYF. CDR3 bases: TGTGCCAGCAGCTTAGCAGGGCGAGCGGGAGGGGGAGATACGCAGTATTTT. This chain joins TRBV7-2 and TRBJ2-3; 10 bases map to TRBD2. The length of the CDR3 is 17 residues. Germline CDR1 and CDR2: SGHTA and FQGNSA. J was trimmed by 5 bases and V by 0 bases; bases with no gene match: 8. The full variable domain, its missing parts supplied by reference TRBV7-2 and TRBJ2-3, is GAGVSQSPSNKVTEKGKDVELRCDPISGHTALYWYRQSLGQGLEFLIYFQGNSAPDKSGLPSDRFSAERTGGSVSTLTIQRTQQEDSAVYLCASSLAGRAGGGDTQYFGPGTRLTVL.

This chain connects TRBV28 to TRBJ1-5, with 9 positions matching TRBD1. V gave up 5 bases and J gave up 8 bases; unmatched junction bases: 7. CDR3 length: 14 amino acids. Germline V gives CDR1 MDHEN, CDR2 SYDVKM. CDR3 residues: CASSTGQGVKPQHF. CDR3 coding DNA: TGTGCCAGCAGTACGGGACAGGGCGTCAAGCCCCAGCATTTT. The whole variable domain, remainder taken from reference TRBV28 and TRBJ1-5, is DVKVTQSSRYLVKRTGEKVFLECVQDMDHENMFWYRQDPGLGLRLIYFSYDVKMKEKGDIPEGYSVSREKKERFSLILESASTNQTSMYLCASSTGQGVKPQHFGDGTRLSIL.

The V gene is TRBV27, the J gene TRBJ2-3, with 9 bases matching TRBD2. V dropped 5 bases and J dropped 3; count of bases not matched to a gene: 6. The CDR3 loop spans 15 amino acids. CDR1 and CDR2 from the germline V gene are MNHEY and SMNVEV (reference sequence). This CDR3 reads CASSRSSGRTDTQYF. CDR3 DNA: TGTGCCAGCAGTCGGAGTAGCGGGAGAACAGATACGCAGTATTTT.

The table lists this clone with a few counts. The J gene is TRBJ1-4, the V gene TRBV30; no reliable D call. Trimming removed 1 base at V and 12 bases at J, with 9 bases between. CDR3 length equals 11 residues. In germline, CDR1 is GTSNPN, CDR2 SVGIG (reference sequence). CDR3 residues: CAWSERRELFF. As DNA, the CDR3 is TGTGCCTGGAGTGAAAGGAGAGAACTGTTTTTT.

The genes are TRBV29-1 and TRBJ2-5; tentative D call: TRBD1 (5 bases). The J call may be faulty, since TRBJ2-7 better matches the DNA end. The germline V gene has CDR1 SQVTM and CDR2 ANQGSEA. The CDR3 is 12 amino acids. This CDR3 is CSARRGSYEQYF. In DNA form, the CDR3 reads TGCAGCGCCCGAAGGGGATCCTACGAGCAGTACTTC.

This chain joins TRBV29-1 and TRBJ1-1; 10 bases match TRBD1. V lost 4 bases to trimming and J lost 3 bases; unmatched junction nucleotides: 2. This CDR3 region has 13 residues. Germline V gives CDR1 SQVTM, CDR2 ANQGSEA. CDR3 sequence reads: CSVGQGADTEAFF. In DNA, the CDR3 is TGCAGCGTTGGACAGGGGGCCGACACTGAAGCTTTCTTT.

Turning to this clone: At one boundary the junction diverges from the germline segment, which might be a read error. J is TRBJ2-5 and V is TRBV30, with 9 bases that match TRBD2. CDR1 and CDR2 (germline): GTSNPN, SVGIG (reference sequence). The CDR3 length is 16 residues. The CDR3 here is CAWSVRLAGGWETQYF. CDR3 coding DNA: TGTGCTTGGAGTGTACGACTGGCGGGAGGGTGGGAGACCCAGTACTTC. The whole variable domain, remainder taken from reference TRBV30 and TRBJ2-5, is SQTIHQWPATLVQPVGSPLSLECTVEGTSNPNLYWYRQAAGRGLQLLFYSVGIGQISSEVPQNLSASRPQDRQFILSSKKLLLSDSGFYLCAWSVRLAGGWETQYFGPGTRLLVL.

This chain joins TRBV29-1 and TRBJ2-1, with 7 bases aligning to TRBD2. CDR1 and CDR2 from the germline V gene are SQVTM and ANQGSEA. The trim removed 3 bases at V and 0 bases at J, leaving 11 bases unmatched. This CDR3 has 17 amino acids. The DNA of the CDR3 is TGCAGCGTTGAGGGGGGGATCGACTGGAGCTCCTACAATGAGCAGTTCTTC. Its translation: CSVEGGIDWSSYNEQFF.

V and J are TRBV11-3 and TRBJ2-2; D is perhaps TRBD2 (5 bases). The CDR3 is 15 amino acids. V was clipped by 5 bases and J by 3 bases, with 13 bases between them. Germline V lookup: CDR1 SGHNT, CDR2 YENEEA. CDR3 sequence reads: CASSRAPGYTGELFF. CDR3 in DNA: TGTGCCAGCAGCAGAGCGCCGGGATACACCGGGGAGCTGTTTTTT.

This clone was found a few times. The chain links TRBV7-9 to TRBJ1-1, with 7 bases lining up with TRBD1. V shed 7 bases and J 5 bases; nucleotides not matched to a gene: 7. This CDR3 spans 13 amino acids. From germline, CDR1 is SEHNR and CDR2 FQNEAQ (reference sequence). CDR3 in DNA: TGTGCCAGCACCCGAGACAGGGTTACTGAAGCTTTCTTT. It yields the protein CASTRDRVTEAFF.

The CDR3 DNA reads as TGTGCCAGCAGCTTAGGACTAGCGGGGGACACCTACGAGCAGTACTTC. As protein: CASSLGLAGDTYEQYF. The J gene is TRBJ2-7, the V gene TRBV11-2, with TRBD2 matching over 12 bases. The J segment lost 2 bases and the V segment lost 1 base, leaving 3 bases of the junction unmatched. In germline, CDR1 is SGHAT, CDR2 FQNNGV. The CDR3 has 16 residues. Full variable domain (rest looked up from reference TRBV11-2 and TRBJ2-7): EAGVAQSPRYKIIEKRQSVAFWCNPISGHATLYWYQQILGQGPKLLIQFQNNGVVDDSQLPKDRFSAERLKGVDSTLKIQPAKLEDSAVYLCASSLGLAGDTYEQYFGPGTRLTVT.

J is TRBJ1-3 and V is TRBV7-8, with D hard to call. Looked up from germline, CDR1 is SGHVS and CDR2 is FQNEAQ. With 6 bases removed from V and 4 bases from J, the gap between germline ends came to 10 bases. This CDR3 is 13 amino acids long. The CDR3, as DNA: TGTGCCAGCAGTCTCTCGGGGGGAAACACCATATATTTT. Translated, it gives CASSLSGGNTIYF.

The gene calls are TRBV7-9 and TRBJ1-1, with no clear D. From germline, CDR1 is SEHNR and CDR2 FQNEAQ (reference sequence). CDR3 size: 14 residues. Trimming took 0 bases from V and 5 from J, leaving 10 bases between them. CDR3 DNA sequence: TGTGCCAGCAGCTTAGCGCGTAGGGATACTGAAGCTTTCTTT. Protein: CASSLARRDTEAFF. Full variable domain (missing parts from reference TRBV7-9 and TRBJ1-1): DTGVSQNPRHKITKRGQNVTFRCDPISEHNRLYWYRQTLGQGPEFLTYFQNEAQLEKSRLLSDRFSAERPKGSFSTLEIQRTEQGDSAMYLCASSLARRDTEAFFGQGTRLTVV.

This chain connects TRBV6-5 to TRBJ1-2, with unresolved D. The CDR3 is 12 amino acids. V dropped 6 bases and J dropped 5 bases, with 10 bases sitting between them. CDR1 is MNHEY and CDR2 is SVGAGI in the germline V gene. CDR3 sequence: CASRGGVYGYTF. In DNA, the CDR3 is TGTGCCAGCAGGGGTGGGGTTTATGGCTACACCTTC.